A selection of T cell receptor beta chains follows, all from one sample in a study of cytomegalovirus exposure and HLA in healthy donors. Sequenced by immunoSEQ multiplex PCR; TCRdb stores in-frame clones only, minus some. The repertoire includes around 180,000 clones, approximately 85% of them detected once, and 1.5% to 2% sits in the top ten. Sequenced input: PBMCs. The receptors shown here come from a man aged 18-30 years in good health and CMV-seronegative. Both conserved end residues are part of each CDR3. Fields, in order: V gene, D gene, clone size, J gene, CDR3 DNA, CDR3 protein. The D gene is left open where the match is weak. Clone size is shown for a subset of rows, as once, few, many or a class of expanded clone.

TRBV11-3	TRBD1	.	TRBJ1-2	TGTGCCAGCAGCCATCTGACAGGGAATGGCTACACCTTC	CASSHLTGNGYTF
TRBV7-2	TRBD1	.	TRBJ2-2	TGTGCCAGCAGCTTACAGGGGGTCACCGGGGAGCTGTTTTTT	CASSLQGVTGELFF
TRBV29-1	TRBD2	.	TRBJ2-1	TGCAGCGTTGCCCCTAGCGGCTCCTACAATGAGCAGTTCTTC	CSVAPSGSYNEQFF
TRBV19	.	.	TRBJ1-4	TGTGCCAGTAGTATCTCAGCGGCTAATGAAAAACTGTTTTTT	CASSISAANEKLFF
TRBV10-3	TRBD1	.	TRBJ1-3	TGTGCCATCAGCGCAGGGGGCTCTGGAAACACCATATATTTT	CAISAGGSGNTIYF
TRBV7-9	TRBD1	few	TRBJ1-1	TGTGCCAGCAGCTGGGACAGGGAAGTTATTGAAGCTTTCTTT	CASSWDREVIEAFF
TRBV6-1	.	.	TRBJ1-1	TGTGCCAGCAGTGAATCCAGGGAGGACACTGAAGCTTTCTTT	CASSESREDTEAFF
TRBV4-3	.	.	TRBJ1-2	TGCGCCAGCAGCCCTCAACAGGGAACGACCTATGGCTACACCTTC	CASSPQQGTTYGYTF
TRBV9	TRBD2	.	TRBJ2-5	TGTGCCAGCAGCGTAGCTAGCGGGAGCGGGGAGACCCAGTACTTC	CASSVASGSGETQYF
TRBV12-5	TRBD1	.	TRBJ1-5	TGTGCTAGTGGTTTGACCCCGGGACAGGGGGCTAGAGATAGCAATCAGCCCCAGCATTTT	CASGLTPGQGARDSNQPQHF
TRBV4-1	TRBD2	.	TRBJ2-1	TGCGCCAGCGGGGGGAGTAGCGGGGGGGCCATGGGCAATGAGCAGTTCTTC	CASGGSSGGAMGNEQFF
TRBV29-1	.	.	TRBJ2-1	TGCAGCGTTTTGGGCGGGCTAGCCCGAAATGAGCAGTTCTTC	CSVLGGLARNEQFF
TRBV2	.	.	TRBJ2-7	TGTGCCAGCACTCCACAGGGTCTCTACGAGCAGTACTTC	CASTPQGLYEQYF
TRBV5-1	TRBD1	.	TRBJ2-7	TGCGCCAGCTCCAAGGGACAGGAATCGTCCGAGCAGTACTTC	CASSKGQESSEQYF
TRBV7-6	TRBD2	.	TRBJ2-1	TGTGCCAGCAGCTTTCGCTCAGCGGGAGGGCAGAGTGAGCAGTTCTTC	CASSFRSAGGQSEQFF
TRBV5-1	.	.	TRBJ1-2	TGCGCCAGCAGCTTGGCCTTCGAAGGGAGCAGCTATGGCTACACCTTC	CASSLAFEGSSYGYTF
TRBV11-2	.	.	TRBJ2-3	TGTGCCAGCAGCTTAGGGTCCCAGGGGCCAGATACGCAGTATTTT	CASSLGSQGPDTQYF
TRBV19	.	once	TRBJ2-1	TGTGCCAGTAGCCGCGTAGGAGGTGGGAATGAGCAGTTCTTC	CASSRVGGGNEQFF
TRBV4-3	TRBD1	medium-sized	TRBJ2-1	TGCGCCAGCAGCCAAGAGACAGGGGGCTCCTACAATGAGCAGTTCTTC	CASSQETGGSYNEQFF
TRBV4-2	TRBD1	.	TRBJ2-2	TGTGCCAGCAGCGCGACAGGGGGTACCGGGGAGCTGTTTTTT	CASSATGGTGELFF
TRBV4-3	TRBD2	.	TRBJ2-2	TGCGCCAGCAGCCAGACGCTAGCGGACCCTTGGCACACCGGGGAGCTGTTTTTT	CASSQTLADPWHTGELFF
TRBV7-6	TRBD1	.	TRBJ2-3	TGTGCCAGCAGCCCGAGGACAGGCCGCACAGATACGCAGTATTTT	CASSPRTGRTDTQYF
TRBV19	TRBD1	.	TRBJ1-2	TGTGCCAGTAGTACAACGGGACAGCTATACTATGGCTACACCTTC	CASSTTGQLYYGYTF
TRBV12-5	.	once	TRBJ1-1	TGTGCTAGTGGTCCGAGACAAGCCGAAGCTTTCTTT	CASGPRQAEAFF
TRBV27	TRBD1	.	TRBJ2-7	TGTGCCAGCAGTCACCTCCTCGACAGGGGTCCTCTTTTCGGTTACTACGAGCAGTACTTC	CASSHLLDRGPLFGYYEQYF
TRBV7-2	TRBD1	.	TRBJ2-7	TGTGCCAGCAGCTTAACCGGGACAGGGGGCTTCCACGAGCAGTACTTC	CASSLTGTGGFHEQYF
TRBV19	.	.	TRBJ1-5	TGTGCCAGTAGTCCAGGTTATAGCAATCAGCCCCAGCATTTT	CASSPGYSNQPQHF
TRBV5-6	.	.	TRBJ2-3	TGTGCCAGCAGGACCTCCGGGGAGGGCACAGATACGCAGTATTTT	CASRTSGEGTDTQYF
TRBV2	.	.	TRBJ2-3	TGTGCCAGCAGAGGAGCAGATACGCAGTATTTT	CASRGADTQYF
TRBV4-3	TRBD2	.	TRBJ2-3	TGCGCCAGCAGCGCCGGACTAGCGGTGGTTGGAGCGGATACGCAGTATTTT	CASSAGLAVVGADTQYF
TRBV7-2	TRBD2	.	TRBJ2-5	TGTGCCAGCAGCTTACGGCGGGGGACTCGGGAGACCCAGTACTTC	CASSLRRGTRETQYF
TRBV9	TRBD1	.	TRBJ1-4	TGTGCCAGCGGAGGGGACAGGGGGGCTGAAAAACTGTTTTTT	CASGGDRGAEKLFF
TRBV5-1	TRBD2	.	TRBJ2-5	TGCGCCAGCAGAAGTGGGCTAGCGGGGGGGTTCGAGACCCAGTACTTC	CASRSGLAGGFETQYF
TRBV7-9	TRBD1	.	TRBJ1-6	TGTGCCAGCAGTTACATGACAGGGGGCGCGTTCAATTCACCCCTCCACTTT	CASSYMTGGAFNSPLHF
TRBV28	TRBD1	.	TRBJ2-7	TGTGCCCACTCCGAGACAGGGGCATCCTACGAGCAGTACTTC	CAHSETGASYEQYF
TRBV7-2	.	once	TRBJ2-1	TGTGCCAGCAGTCCCAGCCGAGGAGGGGTCAATGAGCAGTTCTTC	CASSPSRGGVNEQFF
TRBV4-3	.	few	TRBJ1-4	TGCGCCAGCAGCCAAGATTGGGGGCCAGCTAATGAAAAACTGTTTTTT	CASSQDWGPANEKLFF
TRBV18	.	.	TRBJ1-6	TGTGCCAGCTCACCCACGACAAGAACCTCTAATAATTCACCCCTCCACTTT	CASSPTTRTSNNSPLHF
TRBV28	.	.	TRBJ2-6	TGTGCCAGCAAACAGGGGGCCAACGTCCTGACTTTC	CASKQGANVLTF
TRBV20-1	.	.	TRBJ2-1	TGCAGTGCTCTAATACGCGGGCAGTTCTTC	CSALIRGQFF